This record concerns one T cell receptor (beta chain) sequence. In this sample, this clonotype turned up many times. Its antigen is currently not known. The input lacks base qualities; no much larger clone sits a single base away. Per the publication, the treatment or condition label means: allogeneic hematopoietic cell transplantation with graft depleted of TCRalphabeta T cells and CD19 B cells. TCRalphabeta/CD19-depleted allogeneic hematopoietic cell grafts were given to the transplant recipients, all of whom were children. Library preparation employed PCR. TCRdb names Illumina HiSeq 2500 as the instrument used. To normalize quantification of the TCRbeta repertoire, the TCR libraries were built with molecular barcoding that relied on unique molecular identifiers. TCRdb took the public reads, trimmed them with fastp at Q25, ran MiXCR for clone calling and kept in-frame beta chains. Identical CDR3 protein sequences are pooled into one entry, listed with their most common genes and DNA. Present in this sample are around 300,000 distinct CDR3 sequences, 10% of which were seen just once. Roughly 7% of the sample comes from the top ten.

Trimming at the junction amounts to 0 bases on V and 5 bases on J, and the germline ends lie 14 bases apart. The CDR3 measures 15 amino acids from cysteine to phenylalanine. The read is trimmed to its CDR3 DNA, 45 bases read in frame from base 1. As encoded in the germline V gene, CDR1 is SGHRS while CDR2 is YFSETQ. The data derive from a study of T-cell reconstitution after alpha-beta-depleted transplantation in children (dated by TCRdb to 2016 to 2018). Turning to the overall study: Using TCR repertoire profiling, the study followed T-cell immune reconstitution in a quantitative way in children after TCRalphabeta/CD19-depleted allogeneic hematopoietic cell transplantation.

Results and caveats for the whole study, not just this receptor: Hyperexpanded clone frequencies declined over subsequent months; after one year, T-cell counts and TCRbeta diversity were mostly attributed to newly produced T cells. The high TCRbeta diversity at day 60 in some patients was ascribed to recipient T cells and intrathymic progenitors that had survived conditioning. The apparently early recovery of alphabetaT-cell counts about two months after transplant reportedly depended on only several hundred rapidly expanded clones that came from non-depleted graft cells.

The TCR was taken from a boy less than two years old with acute myeloid leukemia, due to receive a stem cell transplant. Sequenced here: PBMCs, sampled before TCRalphabeta/CD19-depleted stem cell transplant. The chain employs TRBV5-1 and TRBJ1-1, and perhaps TRBD1 as D gene, on 5 matching bases. The CDR3 here reads CASSLGAREETEAFF. The sequence in DNA is TGCGCCAGCAGCTTGGGAGCCAGGGAGGAGACTGAAGCTTTCTTT.